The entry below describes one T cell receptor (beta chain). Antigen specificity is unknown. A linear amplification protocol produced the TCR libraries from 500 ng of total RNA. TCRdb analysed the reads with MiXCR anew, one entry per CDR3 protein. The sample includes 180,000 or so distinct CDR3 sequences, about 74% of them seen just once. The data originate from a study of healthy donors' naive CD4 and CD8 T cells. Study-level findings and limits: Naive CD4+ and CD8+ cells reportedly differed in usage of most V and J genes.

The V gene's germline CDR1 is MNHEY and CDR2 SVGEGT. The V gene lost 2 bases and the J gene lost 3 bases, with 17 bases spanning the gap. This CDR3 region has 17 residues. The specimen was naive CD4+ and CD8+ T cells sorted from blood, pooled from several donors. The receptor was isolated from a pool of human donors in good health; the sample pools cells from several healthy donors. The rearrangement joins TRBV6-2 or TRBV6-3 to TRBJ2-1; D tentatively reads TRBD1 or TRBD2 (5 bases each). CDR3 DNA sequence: TGTGCCAGCAGTTACCCACCTTCCGAGGGGATCTACAATGAGCAGTTCTTC. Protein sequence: CASSYPPSEGIYNEQFF.